Presented here are 24 T cell receptor beta chains from one specimen sequenced in a study of vaccination and CD4 T cells after COVID-19. Sequencing of the DNA from cultured CD4+ T cells was carried out with the Oncomine TCR Beta short-read assay. TCRdb reprocessed the PCR reads via MiXCR and lists one record per CDR3 protein. The table has 9,500 to 14,000 distinct CDR3 sequences, approximately 53% seen once. No cognate antigen is known for these TCRs. The treatment: roughly nine-day PBMC culture with coronavirus spike peptide pools or control peptides (ViraFEST assay). The sequenced sample consisted of CD4+ T cells from blood, cultured in vitro. The source of these receptors is a human donor who had recovered from COVID-19.

The chain uses TRBV7-9 and TRBJ2-5; TRBD2 matches 11 bases. Unmatched junction bases numbered 11, after V lost 5 bases and J lost 3 bases. Per the germline V gene, CDR1 is SEHNR and CDR2 is FQNEAQ (reference sequence). The CDR3 has 17 amino acids. The CDR3 DNA sequence: TGTGCCAGCAGCCCAGAGGGCCCGGGACTAGCGGAAGAGACCCAGTACTTC. Its translation is CASSPEGPGLAEETQYF.

The V and J genes are TRBV30 and TRBJ2-7, with no clear D. Germline values: CDR1 GTSNPN, CDR2 SVGIG (reference sequence). The CDR3 runs to 11 residues. V dropped 2 bases and J dropped 7 bases, with 9 bases sitting between them. DNA of the CDR3: TGTGCCTGGAGTTGGGGTCAGGAGCAGTACTTC. Protein sequence: CAWSWGQEQYF. Filled out from reference TRBV30 and TRBJ2-7, the complete variable domain reads SQTIHQWPATLVQPVGSPLSLECTVEGTSNPNLYWYRQAAGRGLQLLFYSVGIGQISSEVPQNLSASRPQDRQFILSSKKLLLSDSGFYLCAWSWGQEQYFGPGTRLTVT.

The J gene is TRBJ2-5, the V gene TRBV6-1; 14 nucleotides match TRBD2. The trim removed 7 bases at V and 1 base at J, leaving 2 bases unmatched. Germline assignment: CDR1 MNHNS and CDR2 SASEGT. The CDR3 totals 15 residues. The CDR3 coding sequence is TGTGCCAGCACCGGACTAGCGGGGGGCCAAGAGACCCAGTACTTC. This encodes CASTGLAGGQETQYF.

This clonotype showed up just once. The J gene is TRBJ2-4, the V gene TRBV20-1; 8 bases fit TRBD2. This CDR3 has 14 amino acids. The V gene's germline CDR1 is DFQATT and CDR2 SNEGSKA (reference sequence). V lost 5 bases to trimming and J lost 6 bases; unmatched junction nucleotides: 9. This chain's CDR3 is CSAPESGSGNIQYF. The CDR3 DNA reads TGCAGTGCTCCCGAAAGCGGGAGCGGAAACATTCAGTACTTC.

The rearrangement links TRBV18 to TRBJ2-7, with 8 positions matching TRBD1. CDR1 KGHSH and CDR2 LQKENI come from the germline V gene. The CDR3 loop spans 14 amino acids. V was clipped by 3 bases and J by 5 bases; unmatched bases: 6. The CDR3, as DNA: TGTGCCAGCTCACCCAGGACAGGGCTCCACGAGCAGTACTTC. Translation: CASSPRTGLHEQYF.

This clonotype was counted a few times. The chain employs TRBV11-2 and TRBJ2-5; D is undetermined. The CDR3 totals 14 residues. The V end was cut by 1 base, the J end by 4 bases, with 10 bases between. The germline CDR1 and CDR2 sequences are SGHAT and FQNNGV. This chain's CDR3 is CASSLGRPTETQYF. Here the CDR3 DNA reads TGTGCCAGCAGCTTAGGTAGACCTACAGAGACCCAGTACTTC.

CDR3 sequence reads: CASSDRASGNTIYF. The CDR3 nucleotides are TGTGCCAGCAGTGACAGGGCTTCGGGAAACACCATATATTTT. The chain uses TRBV6-7 and TRBJ1-3, with 7 nucleotides matching TRBD1. TRBV6-7 is known as an ORF, though its function is uncertain. The CDR3 extends over 14 amino acids. V shed 5 bases, J shed 4 bases, and the junction held 5 bases outside the gene matches.

This clonotype was detected only once. This chain connects TRBV2 to TRBJ1-3; D gene uncertain. Looked up from germline, CDR1 is SNHLY and CDR2 is FYNNEI. The V end was cut by 4 bases, the J end by 2 bases, with 12 bases between. The CDR3 sequence is 15 residues long. CDR3 amino acids: CASSASTGAGNTIYF. The CDR3 nucleotides read TGTGCCAGCAGTGCTTCAACCGGGGCTGGAAACACCATATATTTT.

V usage is TRBV19 and J usage is TRBJ1-5, with 7 bases lining up with TRBD1. The CDR3 is 15 amino acids. Germline V gene sequence: CDR1 LNHDA, CDR2 SQIVND (reference sequence). V gave up 3 bases and J gave up 6 bases; unmatched junction bases: 8. CDR3 nucleotides: TGTGCCAGTAGTATGGTGGCAGGGGGGGGTCAGCCCCAGCATTTT. Its translation: CASSMVAGGGQPQHF.

This clonotype was seen once. CDR3 sequence: CSARTGARDQPQHF. CDR3 bases: TGCAGTGCTAGGACAGGGGCCCGTGATCAGCCCCAGCATTTT. The chain joins TRBV20-1 to TRBJ1-5, with 8 bases matching TRBD1. CDR3 length: 14 amino acids. Per the germline V gene, CDR1 is DFQATT and CDR2 is SNEGSKA (reference sequence). Trimming removed 3 bases from V and 5 bases from J; junction bases left unmatched: 6.

CDR3 DNA: TGTGCCAGTAGTATCGCCACGGGACAGGGCGGTGGCTACACCTTC. Residues: CASSIATGQGGGYTF. The chain links TRBV19 to TRBJ1-2; 9 nucleotides agree with TRBD1. Germline loops: CDR1 LNHDA, CDR2 SQIVND (reference sequence). With 3 bases clipped from V and 7 bases from J, the junction kept 9 bases outside the gene matches. The CDR3 is 15 residues long.

The chain links TRBV7-9 to TRBJ1-1; D unresolved. The CDR3 loop spans 14 amino acids. V was trimmed by 3 bases and J by 3 bases, leaving 11 bases between them. Looked up from germline, CDR1 is SEHNR and CDR2 is FQNEAQ (reference sequence). CDR3 sequence (DNA): TGTGCCAGCAGCTTTCTGGGGTCGGACACTGAAGCTTTCTTT. It encodes CASSFLGSDTEAFF.

This clonotype is a singleton in its sample. This chain joins TRBV10-3 and TRBJ1-5, with 7 bases that match TRBD1. There are 14 residues in the CDR3. The V and J ends lost 6 bases and 6 bases, in that order; junction bases with no gene match: 8. The V gene's germline CDR1 is ENHRY and CDR2 SYGVKD. In DNA, the CDR3 is TGTGCCATCAGATCAACAGGGGCGGCTCAGCCCCAGCATTTT. Its protein product is CAIRSTGAAQPQHF.

By frequency in the sample, this clonotype is medium-sized. The chain links TRBV6-5 to TRBJ2-5, with D maybe TRBD2 (5 bases). Trimming took off 0 bases at V and 4 bases at J, with 15 bases between the two ends. Germline CDR1 MNHEY, CDR2 SVGAGI. The CDR3 sequence is 16 residues long. This chain's CDR3 is CASSYSGLSVGETQYF. The CDR3 nucleotides are TGTGCCAGCAGTTACTCGGGTCTTAGCGTAGGAGAGACCCAGTACTTC.

The chain recombines TRBV28 with TRBJ2-7, with D tentatively TRBD2 (5 bases). This CDR3 spans 14 amino acids. The germline V and J ends were trimmed by 5 bases and 7 bases, with 18 bases remaining between them. Germline loops: CDR1 MDHEN, CDR2 SYDVKM. Here the CDR3 reads CASSPRRTSGEQYF. CDR3 DNA sequence: TGTGCCAGCAGTCCTAGGAGGACCTCGGGAGAGCAGTACTTC.

This clonotype was detected a few times. This chain joins TRBV7-9 and TRBJ2-2; no clear D gene. Trimming took off 3 bases at V and 5 bases at J, with 10 bases between the two ends. Germline lookup yields CDR1 SEHNR and CDR2 FQNEAQ (reference sequence). CDR3 length: 14 amino acids. DNA of the CDR3: TGTGCCAGCAGCTTCTTTGTGGATACCGGGGAGCTGTTTTTT. Amino acids: CASSFFVDTGELFF.

This clonotype was picked up a small number of times. V and J are TRBV12-3 or TRBV12-4 and TRBJ1-5, with TRBD1 matching over 8 bases. The length of the CDR3 is 15 residues. Germline trimming cut 6 bases from V and 3 bases from J; bases unmatched to any gene: 7. CDR3 residues: CASRGGQGDNQPQHF. The CDR3 bases are TGTGCCAGCAGGGGAGGACAGGGTGACAATCAGCCCCAGCATTTT.

The chain employs TRBV5-8 and TRBJ2-5, with D unresolved. The CDR3 has 16 amino acids. The V end was cut by 0 bases, the J end by 7 bases, with 19 bases between. CDR1 is SGHTS, CDR2 YDEGEE, per germline. The CDR3 nucleotides read TGTGCCAGCAGCTTGGTGGGTGTCCGTGGCTTGGCGACCCAGTACTTC. It specifies CASSLVGVRGLATQYF.

DNA for the CDR3: TGTGCCAGCAGCTACCAAACCGCAGCCCTGAACAATGAGCAGTTCTTC. It codes for CASSYQTAALNNEQFF. The V gene is TRBV7-2, the J gene TRBJ2-1; no clear D gene. Looked up from germline, CDR1 is SGHTA and CDR2 is FQGNSA. The V end lost 4 bases, the J end lost 5 bases, and 18 bases lay between the germline ends. The CDR3 is 16 amino acids.

This clonotype was seen a handful of times. The chain has TRBV19 and TRBJ1-5; the D is unclear. Looked up from germline, CDR1 is LNHDA and CDR2 is SQIVND (reference sequence). Between the trimmed V and J ends, which lost 7 bases and 0 bases, there was a span of 10 bases. The CDR3 totals 14 residues. The CDR3 sequence is CASKGRDSNQPQHF. The CDR3 nucleotides are TGTGCCAGTAAAGGCAGAGATAGCAATCAGCCCCAGCATTTT.

CDR3: CASSYSSPKAGNTIYF. For the CDR3, the DNA is TGTGCCAGCAGTTACTCAAGTCCAAAAGCCGGAAACACCATATATTTT. The chain employs TRBV6-5 and TRBJ1-3; no clear D gene. This CDR3 is built from 16 residues. V lost 0 bases and J lost 4, with 13 bases in between. Germline CDR1 and CDR2: MNHEY and SVGAGI.

V gene TRBV6-2 or TRBV6-3 combines with J gene TRBJ2-5; 10 bases are shared with TRBD2. V shed 4 bases, J shed 1 base, and the junction held 9 bases outside the gene matches. CDR1 and CDR2 from the germline V gene are MNHEY and SVGEGT. The CDR3 has 17 residues. CDR3 sequence: CASSSLWLAGVQETQYF. The CDR3 nucleotides read TGTGCCAGCAGTTCCCTGTGGCTAGCGGGAGTCCAAGAGACCCAGTACTTC.

This clonotype was picked up one time. V usage is TRBV11-2 and J usage is TRBJ1-2; TRBD1 agrees at 7 bases. The CDR3 sequence is 18 residues long. Germline V CDR1 and CDR2: SGHAT, FQNNGV. V was pared by 4 bases and J by 1 base, with 15 bases of the junction left unmatched. The CDR3, as DNA: TGTGCCAGCAGCTCGACAAGGACAGGCCCAATTTTTAACTATGGCTACACCTTC. Translated: CASSSTRTGPIFNYGYTF.

The sample holds a few counts of this clonotype. The chain links TRBV6-1 to TRBJ2-6; D ambiguous. Between the trimmed V and J ends, which lost 5 bases and 0 bases, there was a span of 8 bases. CDR3 length: 15 residues. Germline CDR1 is MNHNS and CDR2 is SASEGT. CDR3 protein: CASSPGLSGANVLTF. The DNA of the CDR3 is TGTGCCAGCAGTCCGGGCCTCTCTGGGGCCAACGTCCTGACTTTC.